This T cell receptor (beta chain) was observed in a study of T cell responses to AZD1222 COVID-19 vaccine. Repertoires were generated with immunoSEQ multiplex PCR, while TCRdb's copy carries only in-frame clones and drops some. The repertoire holds some 120,000 clones, with roughly 90% as singletons. Per germline, CDR1 SGDLS and CDR2 YYNGEE. V was pared by 4 bases and J by 3 bases, with 5 bases between. This CDR3 is built from 11 residues. The sequence was obtained from an adult in good health. The chain recombines TRBV9 with TRBJ2-7, with D unresolved. The sequences come from peripheral blood, collected on day 0 of AZD1222 vaccination. CDR3 loop: CASSLGYEQYF. The CDR3 DNA reads TGTGCCAGCAGCCTGGGCTACGAGCAGTACTTC.